Below, 19 T cell receptor beta chains from the same sample are listed, as sequenced in a study of blood T cell repertoires in COVID-19. Repertoires were generated with immunoSEQ multiplex PCR, while TCRdb's copy carries only in-frame clones and drops some. Of about 200,000 clones in the sample, roughly 91% were seen once. Sequencing was performed on PBMCs or T cells enriched from blood (not recorded which). Receptors were obtained from a woman in her 30s with acute COVID-19.

V and J are TRBV2 and TRBJ1-4; perhaps TRBD1 as D (6 bases). This CDR3 spans 18 amino acids. Trimming left V 3 bases short and J 2 bases short, with 19 bases between. CDR1 and CDR2 from the germline V gene are SNHLY and FYNNEI. This CDR3 is CASSEGFFRQGTNEKLFF. In nucleotides, the CDR3 is TGTGCCAGCAGTGAGGGGTTTTTTCGTCAGGGGACTAATGAAAAACTGTTTTTT.

This chain connects TRBV7-2 to TRBJ1-6; 7 nucleotides match TRBD1. V dropped 1 base and J dropped 6; count of bases not matched to a gene: 3. This CDR3 is built from 15 residues. Germline-derived CDR1 and CDR2 are SGHTA and FQGNSA. Here the CDR3 DNA reads TGTGCCAGCAGCTTAGATCCAGGGGGTAATTCACCCCTCCACTTT. This encodes CASSLDPGGNSPLHF.

This chain connects TRBV4-1 to TRBJ2-1; TRBD2 matches 12 bases. Germline V lookup: CDR1 MGHRA, CDR2 YSYEKL. This CDR3 has 16 amino acids. V shed 1 base, J shed 8 bases, and the junction held 6 bases outside the gene matches. CDR3 nucleotides: TGCGCCAGCAGCCAAGGCCTAGCGGGGGGGCCCCATGAGCAGTTCTTC. Amino acids: CASSQGLAGGPHEQFF.

The chain recombines TRBV7-3 with TRBJ2-1, with unresolved D. The CDR3 extends over 12 amino acids. Germline-derived CDR1 and CDR2 are SGHTA and FQGTGA. V lost 2 bases to trimming and J lost 9 bases, with 8 bases between them. The CDR3 sequence is CASSLVAREQFF. The CDR3 DNA follows: TGTGCCAGCAGCTTAGTCGCGCGTGAGCAGTTCTTC.

This clone appeared a single time. V is TRBV27 and J is TRBJ2-5; the D is unclear. Germline CDR1 is MNHEY and CDR2 is SMNVEV (reference sequence). The CDR3 runs to 14 residues. Trimming pared 5 bases from V and 5 bases from J, leaving 15 bases between. The CDR3 protein is CASSPQVRGETQYF. The CDR3 bases are TGTGCCAGCAGTCCGCAGGTCCGTGGGGAGACCCAGTACTTC.

The J gene is TRBJ2-1, the V gene TRBV10-3; 9 bases agree with TRBD1. The CDR3 length is 14 residues. CDR1 is ENHRY, CDR2 SYGVKD, per germline. J gave up 4 bases and V 7 bases, and 5 bases lay outside the gene matches. This CDR3 reads CAITEGQGYNEQFF. The CDR3 coding sequence is TGTGCCATCACCGAGGGACAGGGTTACAATGAGCAGTTCTTC.

The chain carries TRBV12-5 and TRBJ2-1, with TRBD2 matching 12 bases. The length of the CDR3 is 15 residues. The V gene end was trimmed by 5 bases and the J gene end by 3 bases; junction bases not matched to a gene: 2. Germline CDR1 and CDR2: LGHNT and FRNRAP. This chain's CDR3 is CASGQLAGGYNEQFF. CDR3 DNA sequence: TGTGCTAGTGGTCAACTAGCGGGGGGCTACAATGAGCAGTTCTTC.

CDR3 amino acids: CASSVNKDYYGYTF. CDR3 nucleotide sequence: TGTGCCAGCAGTGTTAATAAGGACTACTATGGCTACACCTTC. V and J are TRBV25-1 and TRBJ1-2; no firm D call. This CDR3 comprises 14 residues. Germline CDR1 and CDR2: MGHDK and SYGVNS. With 4 bases removed from V and 3 bases from J, the gap between germline ends came to 12 bases.

J is TRBJ1-1 and V is TRBV18; tentatively, D is TRBD1 (5 bases). The CDR3 runs 16 residues. Per germline, CDR1 KGHSH and CDR2 LQKENI. Trimming removed 2 bases at V and 1 base at J, with 14 bases between. CDR3 sequence (DNA): TGTGCCAGCTCACCAGGCTCGGGGGTCGGGAACACTGAAGCTTTCTTT. Protein product: CASSPGSGVGNTEAFF.

V usage is TRBV7-2 and J usage is TRBJ2-5; 7 bases are a match to TRBD2. Losses at the gene ends were 5 bases for V and 5 bases for J; bases not matched to a gene: 8. Germline V gives CDR1 SGHTA, CDR2 FQGNSA. The CDR3 consists of 14 residues. CDR3 region: CASSHLRGSETQYF. In DNA, the CDR3 is TGTGCCAGCAGCCATTTGCGGGGGTCTGAGACCCAGTACTTC.

This rearrangement joins TRBV5-1 to TRBJ2-3; tentative D call: TRBD2 (5 bases). Trimming left V 4 bases short and J 4 bases short, with 22 bases between. The V gene's germline CDR1 is SGHRS and CDR2 YFSETQ. The CDR3 runs 17 residues. The CDR3 region is CASSPANSLGIPDTQYF. The CDR3 DNA reads as TGCGCCAGCAGCCCAGCAAATAGCCTCGGGATTCCAGATACGCAGTATTTT.

The chain carries TRBV12-5 and TRBJ1-5, with TRBD1 matching over 7 bases. With V trimmed by 0 bases and J by 7 bases, 12 bases remained unmatched. The germline gives CDR1 LGHNT, CDR2 FRNRAP. The CDR3 totals 17 residues. CDR3 region: CASGLVYNLRGGQPQHF. Written as DNA, the CDR3 is TGTGCTAGTGGTTTGGTATACAATCTGAGAGGGGGCCAGCCCCAGCATTTT.

The chain uses TRBV7-3 and TRBJ2-5; TRBD2 is a possible D gene (5 bases). The germline V gene has CDR1 SGHTA and CDR2 FQGTGA. Trimming pared 4 bases from V and 4 bases from J, leaving 19 bases between. This CDR3 has 16 amino acids. CDR3 sequence (DNA): TGTGCCAGCAGCTGGTCACGGGAAGCTCCCCTAGAGACCCAGTACTTC. It specifies CASSWSREAPLETQYF.

The V gene is TRBV18, the J gene TRBJ1-4; 11 bases agree with TRBD1. J lost 12 bases, V lost 2 bases, and 8 bases had no gene match. The CDR3 covers 15 residues. From germline, CDR1 is KGHSH and CDR2 LQKENI. DNA for the CDR3: TGTGCCAGCTCACCATTCGGGACAGGGGGAGAGGAACTGTTTTTT. Translation gives CASSPFGTGGEELFF.

J is TRBJ1-1 and V is TRBV6-5; no clear D gene. The germline gives CDR1 MNHEY, CDR2 SVGAGI. The CDR3 runs to 16 residues. Trimming shortened V by 0 bases and J by 2 bases, and 13 bases separated the two germline ends. The CDR3 DNA sequence: TGTGCCAGCAGTTACTCGTTGTCCACGCGAAACACTGAAGCTTTCTTT. Residues: CASSYSLSTRNTEAFF.

In DNA, the CDR3 is TGTGCCACCTTAGGGCCCCGGGACTACCTGAACACCGGGGAGCTGTTTTTT. This encodes CATLGPRDYLNTGELFF. The gene calls are TRBV2 and TRBJ2-2; 7 nucleotides line up with TRBD2. The length of the CDR3 is 17 residues. Unmatched junction bases numbered 15, after V lost 10 bases and J lost 1 base. Germline V CDR1 and CDR2: SNHLY, FYNNEI. Using reference TRBV2 and TRBJ2-2 for the parts outside the CDR3, the full variable domain is EPEVTQTPSHQVTQMGQEVILRCVPISNHLYFYWYRQILGQKVEFLVSFYNNEISEKSEIFDDQFSVERPDGSNFTLKIRSTKLEDSAMYFCATLGPRDYLNTGELFFGEGSRLTVL.

The chain uses TRBV7-2 and TRBJ2-7, with a weak D call TRBD2 (6 bases). V was shortened by 7 bases and J by 8 bases, with 27 bases between the two germline ends. Per the germline V gene, CDR1 is SGHTA and CDR2 is FQGNSA. The CDR3 sequence is 16 residues long. CDR3 DNA: TGTGCCAGCACCCTCAATTGGGACTTATCAGCTACCAAGCAGTACTTC. Translating it yields CASTLNWDLSATKQYF.

CDR3 nucleotide sequence: TGTGCCAGCAGTCAGGGGTGGAGCGACCTGGGGTTCTTC. It is translated as CASSQGWSDLGFF. J is TRBJ2-1 and V is TRBV2, with D perhaps matching TRBD1 (6 bases). V dropped 5 bases and J dropped 15 bases, with 20 bases sitting between them. The CDR3 extends over 13 amino acids. Germline CDR1 reads SNHLY; CDR2 reads FYNNEI.

This clone came up a few times. The V and J genes are TRBV5-4 and TRBJ1-1; D ambiguous. The germline V and J ends were trimmed by 3 bases and 1 base, with 16 bases remaining between them. This CDR3 comprises 16 residues. Germline V gene sequence: CDR1 SGHNT, CDR2 YYREEE (reference sequence). This CDR3 reads CASSSLKGGWNTEAFF. The CDR3 DNA reads TGTGCCAGCAGCTCCTTAAAAGGCGGGTGGAACACTGAAGCTTTCTTT.